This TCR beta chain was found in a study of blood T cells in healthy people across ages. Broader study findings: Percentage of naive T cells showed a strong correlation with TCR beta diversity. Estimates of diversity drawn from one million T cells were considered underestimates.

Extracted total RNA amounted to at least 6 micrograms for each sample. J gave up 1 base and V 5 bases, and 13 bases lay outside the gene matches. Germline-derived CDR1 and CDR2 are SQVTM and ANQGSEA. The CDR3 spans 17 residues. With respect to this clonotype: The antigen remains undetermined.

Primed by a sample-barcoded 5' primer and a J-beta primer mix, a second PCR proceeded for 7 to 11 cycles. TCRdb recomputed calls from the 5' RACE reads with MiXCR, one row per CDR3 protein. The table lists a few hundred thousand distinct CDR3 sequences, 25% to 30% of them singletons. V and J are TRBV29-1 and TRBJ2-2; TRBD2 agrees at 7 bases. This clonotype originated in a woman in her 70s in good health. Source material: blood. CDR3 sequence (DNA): TGCAGCGTTCTCCCGGGGGGTAGCGGGTGGAACACCGGGGAGCTGTTTTTT. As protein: CSVLPGGSGWNTGELFF.